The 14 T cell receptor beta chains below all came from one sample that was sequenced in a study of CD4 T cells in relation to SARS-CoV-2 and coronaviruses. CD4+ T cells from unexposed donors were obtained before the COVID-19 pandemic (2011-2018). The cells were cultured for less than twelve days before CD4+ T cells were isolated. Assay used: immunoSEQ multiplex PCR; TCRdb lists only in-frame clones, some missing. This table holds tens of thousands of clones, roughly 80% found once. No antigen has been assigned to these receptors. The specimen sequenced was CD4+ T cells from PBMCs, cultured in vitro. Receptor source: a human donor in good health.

For the CDR3, the DNA is TGTGCCAGGAACGGGGTAGGTAATCAGCCCCAGCATTTT. Protein: CARNGVGNQPQHF. The genes are TRBV2 and TRBJ1-5; D not certain. The CDR3 contains 13 residues. Germline-derived CDR1 and CDR2 are SNHLY and FYNNEI. V was pared by 9 bases and J by 4 bases, with 13 bases between. Drawing the rest from reference TRBV2 and TRBJ1-5, the complete variable domain is EPEVTQTPSHQVTQMGQEVILRCVPISNHLYFYWYRQILGQKVEFLVSFYNNEISEKSEIFDDQFSVERPDGSNFTLKIRSTKLEDSAMYFCARNGVGNQPQHFGDGTRLSIL.

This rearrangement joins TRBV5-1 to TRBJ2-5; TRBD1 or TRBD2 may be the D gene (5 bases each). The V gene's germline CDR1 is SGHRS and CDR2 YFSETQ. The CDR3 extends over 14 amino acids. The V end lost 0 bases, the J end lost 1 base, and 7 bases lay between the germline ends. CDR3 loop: CASSLAGPQETQYF. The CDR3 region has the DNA TGCGCCAGCAGCTTGGCGGGGCCCCAAGAGACCCAGTACTTC.

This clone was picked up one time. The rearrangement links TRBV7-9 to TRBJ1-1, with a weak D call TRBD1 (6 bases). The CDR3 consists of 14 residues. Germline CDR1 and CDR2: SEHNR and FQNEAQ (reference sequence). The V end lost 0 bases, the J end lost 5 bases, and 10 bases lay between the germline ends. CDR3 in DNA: TGTGCCAGCAGCTTAGCTGGGGGCGGGACTGAAGCTTTCTTT. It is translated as CASSLAGGGTEAFF.

The CDR3 DNA follows: TGTGCCAGCAGCTTGGTGGAAGGGGGCACTGAAGCTTTCTTT. It codes for CASSLVEGGTEAFF. This sequence joins TRBV5-4 and TRBJ1-1; D is possibly TRBD1 (6 bases). Germline CDR1 is SGHNT and CDR2 is YYREEE (reference sequence). This CDR3 has 14 residues. Deletions cut 0 bases from V and 4 bases from J, with 10 bases between.

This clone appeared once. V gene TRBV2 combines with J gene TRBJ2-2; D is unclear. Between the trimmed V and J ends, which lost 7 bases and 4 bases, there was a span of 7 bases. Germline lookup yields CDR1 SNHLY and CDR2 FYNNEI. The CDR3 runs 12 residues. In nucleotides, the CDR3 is TGTGCCAGCATCTCGGCCACCGGGGAGCTGTTTTTT. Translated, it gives CASISATGELFF.

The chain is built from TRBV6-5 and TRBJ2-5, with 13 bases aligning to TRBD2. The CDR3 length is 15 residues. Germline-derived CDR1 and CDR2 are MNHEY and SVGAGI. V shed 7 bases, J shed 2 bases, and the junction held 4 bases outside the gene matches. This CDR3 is CASKELAGGQETQYF. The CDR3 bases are TGTGCCAGCAAAGAACTAGCGGGAGGGCAAGAGACCCAGTACTTC.

The CDR3 sequence is CASSQSPGSNSPLHF. In nucleotides, the CDR3 is TGTGCCAGCAGCCAATCTCCAGGGTCGAATTCACCCCTCCACTTT. The V call is TRBV3-1 (or the pseudogene TRBV3-2), the J call TRBJ1-6; tentatively, D is TRBD1 (5 bases). Per germline, CDR1 LGHDT and CDR2 YNNKEL (reference sequence). The CDR3 has 15 residues. The V end lost 2 bases, the J end lost 7 bases, and 12 bases lay between the germline ends.

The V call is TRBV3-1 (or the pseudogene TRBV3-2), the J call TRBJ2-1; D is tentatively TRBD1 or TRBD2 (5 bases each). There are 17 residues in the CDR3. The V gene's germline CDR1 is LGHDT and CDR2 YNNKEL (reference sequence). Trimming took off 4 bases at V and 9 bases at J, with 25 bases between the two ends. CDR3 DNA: TGTGCCAGCAGCCTACCCTCTACGGGACCTCACGAACGTGAGCAGTTCTTC. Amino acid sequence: CASSLPSTGPHEREQFF.

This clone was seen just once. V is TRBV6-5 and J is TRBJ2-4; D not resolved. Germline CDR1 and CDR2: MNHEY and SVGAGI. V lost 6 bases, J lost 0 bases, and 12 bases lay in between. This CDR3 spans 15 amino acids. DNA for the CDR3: TGTGCCAGCAGGTACACTAACCTAGCCAAAAACATTCAGTACTTC. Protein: CASRYTNLAKNIQYF.

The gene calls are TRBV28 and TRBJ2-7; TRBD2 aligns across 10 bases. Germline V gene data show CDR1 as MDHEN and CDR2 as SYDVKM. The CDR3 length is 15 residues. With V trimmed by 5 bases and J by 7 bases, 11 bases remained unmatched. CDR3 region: CASSTTAGGPVEQYF. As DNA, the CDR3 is TGTGCCAGCAGTACCACAGCGGGAGGGCCGGTAGAGCAGTACTTC.

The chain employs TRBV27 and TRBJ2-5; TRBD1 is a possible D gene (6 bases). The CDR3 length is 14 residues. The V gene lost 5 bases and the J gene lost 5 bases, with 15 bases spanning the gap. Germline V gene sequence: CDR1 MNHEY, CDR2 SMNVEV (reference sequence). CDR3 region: CASSPNRDWETQYF. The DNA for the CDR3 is TGTGCCAGCAGTCCTAACAGGGATTGGGAGACCCAGTACTTC.

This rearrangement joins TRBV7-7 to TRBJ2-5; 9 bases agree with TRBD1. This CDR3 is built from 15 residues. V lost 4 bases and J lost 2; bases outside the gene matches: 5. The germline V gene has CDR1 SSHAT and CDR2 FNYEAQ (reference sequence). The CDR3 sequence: CASSSPGTGQETQYF. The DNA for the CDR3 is TGTGCCAGCAGCTCCCCCGGGACAGGGCAAGAGACCCAGTACTTC.

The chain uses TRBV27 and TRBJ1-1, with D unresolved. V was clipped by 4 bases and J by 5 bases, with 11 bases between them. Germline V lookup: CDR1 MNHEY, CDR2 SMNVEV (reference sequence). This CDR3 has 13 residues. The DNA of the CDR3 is TGTGCCAGCAGTTCCTTATATCAGACTGAAGCTTTCTTT. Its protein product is CASSSLYQTEAFF.

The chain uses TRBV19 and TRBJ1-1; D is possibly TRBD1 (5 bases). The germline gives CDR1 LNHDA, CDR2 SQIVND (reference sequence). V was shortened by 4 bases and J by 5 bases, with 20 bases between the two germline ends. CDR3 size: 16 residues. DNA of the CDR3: TGTGCCAGTAGTAACCCTTGGGGACCGGGCCCAACTGAAGCTTTCTTT. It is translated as CASSNPWGPGPTEAFF.